The 5 T cell receptor beta chains below were found in one sample sequenced in a study of blood T cell repertoires in COVID-19 (dated by TCRdb to the early 2020s). The method was the immunoSEQ multiplex PCR assay. The table comes from immuneACCESS by way of TCRdb, which keeps in-frame sequences with V and J called. Part of the clones is missing from these tables; in studies checked, under half for an unresolved V gene and the rest for unknown reasons. For this sample the table gives a few hundred thousand clones, of which about 85% were detected only once. The ten largest clonotypes hold 15% to 20% of the sample. Input material: PBMCs or T cells enriched from blood (not recorded which). Receptors were obtained from a man aged 35-49 years who had recovered from COVID-19.

This CDR3 reads CATKGGGGKKYNEQFF. In nucleotides, the CDR3 is TGTGCCACCAAAGGAGGGGGGGGCAAGAAGTACAATGAGCAGTTCTTC. The V and J genes are TRBV19 and TRBJ2-1; possibly TRBD2 for D (7 bases). Per the germline V gene, CDR1 is LNHDA and CDR2 is SQIVND (reference sequence). The CDR3 is made up of 16 amino acids. V was pared by 10 bases and J by 4 bases, with 23 bases between.

This clone was counted between two and nine times. The chain is built from TRBV10-3 and TRBJ2-1, with 11 bases lining up with TRBD2. J lost 4 bases, V lost 6 bases, and 5 bases had no gene match. The CDR3 runs 15 residues. In germline, CDR1 is ENHRY, CDR2 SYGVKD. The CDR3 here is CAIRTGTSGYNEQFF. For the CDR3, the DNA is TGTGCCATCAGGACCGGGACTAGCGGATACAATGAGCAGTTCTTC.

DNA of the CDR3: TGTGCCAGCAGCCAGAGAAGGGACGGGACAGAGTCCTACGAGCAGTACTTC. Translated: CASSQRRDGTESYEQYF. The rearrangement links TRBV7-9 to TRBJ2-7; 7 positions match TRBD1. The CDR3 runs 17 residues. CDR1 and CDR2 (germline): SEHNR, FQNEAQ (reference sequence). Losses at the gene ends were 5 bases for V and 1 base for J; bases not matched to a gene: 14.

Comments on this clone: Distinct nucleotide sequences in the sample also encode this CDR3. The V call is TRBV28, the J call TRBJ2-7; possible D gene TRBD2, 5 bases. The V end was cut by 6 bases, the J end by 3 bases, with 12 bases between. The CDR3 covers 13 residues. CDR1 is MDHEN and CDR2 is SYDVKM in the germline V gene. The CDR3 is CASSLAGGYEQYF. CDR3 coding DNA: TGTGCCAGCAGCCTAGCAGGCGGCTACGAGCAGTACTTC.

V gene TRBV7-2 combines with J gene TRBJ1-1; D is unclear. CDR1 is SGHTA and CDR2 is FQGNSA in the germline V gene. The ends were cut back, 1 base at V and 0 bases at J, with 9 bases in the middle. The CDR3 loop spans 15 amino acids. DNA for the CDR3: TGTGCCAGCAGCTTAGGAGGTAGCATGAACACTGAAGCTTTCTTT. Translating gives CASSLGGSMNTEAFF. Looking up the rest from reference TRBV7-2 and TRBJ1-1 gives the full variable domain: GAGVSQSPSNKVTEKGKDVELRCDPISGHTALYWYRQSLGQGLEFLIYFQGNSAPDKSGLPSDRFSAERTGGSVSTLTIQRTQQEDSAVYLCASSLGGSMNTEAFFGQGTRLTVV.